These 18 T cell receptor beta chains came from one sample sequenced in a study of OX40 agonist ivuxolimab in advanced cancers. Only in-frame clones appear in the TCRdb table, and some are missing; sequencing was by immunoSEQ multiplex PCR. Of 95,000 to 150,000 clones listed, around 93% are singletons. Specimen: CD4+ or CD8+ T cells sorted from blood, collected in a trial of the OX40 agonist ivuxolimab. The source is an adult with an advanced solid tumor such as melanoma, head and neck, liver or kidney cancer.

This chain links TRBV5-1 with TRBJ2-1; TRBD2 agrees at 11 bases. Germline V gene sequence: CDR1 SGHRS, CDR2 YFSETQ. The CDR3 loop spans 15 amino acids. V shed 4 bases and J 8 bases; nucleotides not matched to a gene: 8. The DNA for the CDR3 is TGCGCCAGCAGCCAAACTAGCGGGAGTCTGGATGAGCAGTTCTTC. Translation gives CASSQTSGSLDEQFF.

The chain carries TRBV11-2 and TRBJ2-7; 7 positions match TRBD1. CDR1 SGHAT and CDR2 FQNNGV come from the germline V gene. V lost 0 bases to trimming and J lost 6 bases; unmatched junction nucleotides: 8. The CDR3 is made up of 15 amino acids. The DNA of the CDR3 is TGTGCCAGCAGCTTAGATTACAGGGGTGGGTTCGAGCAGTACTTC. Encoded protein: CASSLDYRGGFEQYF.

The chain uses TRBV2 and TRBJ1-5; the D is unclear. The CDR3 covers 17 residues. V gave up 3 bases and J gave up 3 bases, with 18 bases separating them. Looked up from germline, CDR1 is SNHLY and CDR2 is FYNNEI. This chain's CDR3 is CASSDLARQGVNQPQHF. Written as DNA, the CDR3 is TGTGCCAGCAGTGATTTGGCCCGACAAGGCGTCAATCAGCCCCAGCATTTT.

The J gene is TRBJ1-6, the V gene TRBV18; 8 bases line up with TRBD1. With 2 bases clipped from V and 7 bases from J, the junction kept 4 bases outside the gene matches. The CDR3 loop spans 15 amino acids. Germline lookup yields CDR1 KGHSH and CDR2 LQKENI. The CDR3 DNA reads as TGTGCCAGCTCACCAGTGACAGGGGAAAATTCACCCCTCCACTTT. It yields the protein CASSPVTGENSPLHF.

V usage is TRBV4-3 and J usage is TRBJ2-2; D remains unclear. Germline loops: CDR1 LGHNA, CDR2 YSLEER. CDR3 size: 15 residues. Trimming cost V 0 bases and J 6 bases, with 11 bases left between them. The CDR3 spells CASSQDRVAPGELFF. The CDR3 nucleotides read TGCGCCAGCAGCCAAGATAGGGTAGCACCCGGGGAGCTGTTTTTT.

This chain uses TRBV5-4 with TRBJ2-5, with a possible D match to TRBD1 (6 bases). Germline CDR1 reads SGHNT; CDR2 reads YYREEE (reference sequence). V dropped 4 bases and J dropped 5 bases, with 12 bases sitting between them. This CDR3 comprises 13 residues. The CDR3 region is CASSPRQGETQYF. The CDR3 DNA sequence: TGTGCCAGCAGCCCGCGGCAGGGGGAGACCCAGTACTTC. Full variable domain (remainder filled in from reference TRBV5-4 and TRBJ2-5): ETGVTQSPTHLIKTRGQQVTLRCSSQSGHNTVSWYQQALGQGPQFIFQYYREEENGRGNFPPRFSGLQFPNYSSELNVNALELDDSALYLCASSPRQGETQYFGPGTRLLVL.

The DNA for the CDR3 is TGTGCCAGCAGCCCCATAATTAACTATGGCTACACCTTC. As protein: CASSPIINYGYTF. The genes are TRBV7-2 and TRBJ1-2; D remains unclear. CDR3 length equals 13 residues. Between the trimmed V and J ends, which lost 5 bases and 1 base, there was a span of 8 bases. Germline CDR1 and CDR2: SGHTA and FQGNSA.

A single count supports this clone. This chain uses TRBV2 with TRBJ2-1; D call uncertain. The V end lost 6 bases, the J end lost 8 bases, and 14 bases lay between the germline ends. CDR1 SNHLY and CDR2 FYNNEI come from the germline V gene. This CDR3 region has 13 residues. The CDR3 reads CASRVPVGYEQFF. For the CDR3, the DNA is TGTGCCAGCAGGGTTCCCGTTGGTTATGAGCAGTTCTTC.

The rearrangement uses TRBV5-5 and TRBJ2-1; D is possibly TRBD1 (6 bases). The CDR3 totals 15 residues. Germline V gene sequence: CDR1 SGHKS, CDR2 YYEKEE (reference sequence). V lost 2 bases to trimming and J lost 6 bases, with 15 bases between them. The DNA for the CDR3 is TGTGCCAGCAGCTTAAGTGACAGGATCCCCAATGAGCAGTTCTTC. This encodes CASSLSDRIPNEQFF. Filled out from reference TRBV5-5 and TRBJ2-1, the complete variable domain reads DAGVTQSPTHLIKTRGQQVTLRCSPISGHKSVSWYQQVLGQGPQFIFQYYEKEERGRGNFPDRFSARQFPNYSSELNVNALLLGDSALYLCASSLSDRIPNEQFFGPGTRLTVL.

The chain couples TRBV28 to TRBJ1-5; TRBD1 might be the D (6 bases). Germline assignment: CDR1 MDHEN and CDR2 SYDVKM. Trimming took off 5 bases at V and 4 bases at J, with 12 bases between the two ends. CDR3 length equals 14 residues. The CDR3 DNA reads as TGTGCCAGCAGTCGGGGGGCTAAGAATCAGCCCCAGCATTTT. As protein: CASSRGAKNQPQHF.

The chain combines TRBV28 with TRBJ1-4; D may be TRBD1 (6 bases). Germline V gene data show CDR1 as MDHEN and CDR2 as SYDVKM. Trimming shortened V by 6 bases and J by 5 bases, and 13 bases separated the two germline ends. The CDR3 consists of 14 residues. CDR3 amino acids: CASRSGTRNEKLFF. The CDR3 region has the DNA TGTGCCAGCAGATCCGGGACAAGGAATGAAAAACTGTTTTTT.

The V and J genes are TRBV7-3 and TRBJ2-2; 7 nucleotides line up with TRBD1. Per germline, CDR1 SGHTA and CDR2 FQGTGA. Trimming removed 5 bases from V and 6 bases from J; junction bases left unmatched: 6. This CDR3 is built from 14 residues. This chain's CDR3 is CASSINQGAGELFF. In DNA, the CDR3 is TGTGCCAGCAGCATTAACCAGGGGGCCGGGGAGCTGTTTTTT. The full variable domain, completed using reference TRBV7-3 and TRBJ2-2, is GAGVSQTPSNKVTEKGKYVELRCDPISGHTALYWYRQSLGQGPEFLIYFQGTGAADDSGLPNDRFFAVRPEGSVSTLKIQRTERGDSAVYLCASSINQGAGELFFGEGSRLTVL.

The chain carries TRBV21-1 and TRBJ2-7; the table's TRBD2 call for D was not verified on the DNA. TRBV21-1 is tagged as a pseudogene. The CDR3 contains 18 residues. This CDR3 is CASSKVLAGTPRSYEQYF. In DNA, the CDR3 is TGTGCCAGCAGCAAAGTACTAGCGGGAACCCCTCGCTCCTACGAGCAGTACTTC.

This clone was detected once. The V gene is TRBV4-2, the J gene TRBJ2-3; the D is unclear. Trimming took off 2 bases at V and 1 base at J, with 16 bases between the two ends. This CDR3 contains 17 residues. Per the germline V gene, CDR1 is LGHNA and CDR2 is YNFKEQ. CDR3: CASSQRLEARGTDTQYF. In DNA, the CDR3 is TGTGCCAGCAGCCAACGACTGGAAGCTAGGGGCACAGATACGCAGTATTTT.

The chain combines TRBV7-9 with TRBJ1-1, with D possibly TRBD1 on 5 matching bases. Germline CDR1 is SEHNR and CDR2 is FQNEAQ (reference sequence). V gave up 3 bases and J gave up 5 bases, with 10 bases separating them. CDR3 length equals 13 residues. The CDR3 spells CASSLDQGTEAFF. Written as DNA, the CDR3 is TGTGCCAGCAGCTTGGATCAGGGAACTGAAGCTTTCTTT.

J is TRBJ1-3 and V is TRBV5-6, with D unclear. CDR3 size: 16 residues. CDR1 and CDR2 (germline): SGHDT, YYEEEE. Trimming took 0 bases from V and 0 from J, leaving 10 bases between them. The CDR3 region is CASSLATGISGNTIYF. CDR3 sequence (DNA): TGTGCCAGCAGCTTGGCGACTGGTATCTCTGGAAACACCATATATTTT.

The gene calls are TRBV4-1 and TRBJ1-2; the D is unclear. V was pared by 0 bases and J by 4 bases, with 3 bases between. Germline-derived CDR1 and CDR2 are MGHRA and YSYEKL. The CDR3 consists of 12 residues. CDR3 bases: TGCGCCAGCAGCCAAGATAGCTATGGCTACACCTTC. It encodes CASSQDSYGYTF.

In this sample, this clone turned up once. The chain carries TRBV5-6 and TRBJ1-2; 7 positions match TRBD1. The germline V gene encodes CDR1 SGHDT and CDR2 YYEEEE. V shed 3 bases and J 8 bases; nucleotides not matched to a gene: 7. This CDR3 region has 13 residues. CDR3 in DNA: TGTGCCAGCAGCTCGGACAGGTTGGCCGGCTACACCTTC. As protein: CASSSDRLAGYTF.